This T cell receptor (beta chain) originates from a study of T cell clonotyping in hematopoietic cell transplantation. Study results and limitations: Without cell sorting, CD4 versus CD8 contributions remain unresolved. Broader posttransplant TCR repertoire diversity was predicted by graft donor and pretransplant recipient Inverse Simpson Index values. Pathologically expanded recipient clonotypes increased progressively from day 30 to day 180 as diversity fell. Few recipient clonotypes overlapped donors; over 95% were de novo at given depth.

Assay used: immunoSEQ multiplex PCR; TCRdb lists only in-frame clones, some missing. The table includes fewer than 15,000 clones, 75% to 95% detected once. Turning to this clone: Its antigen remains unknown.

CDR1 is LNHDA and CDR2 is SQIVND in the germline V gene (reference sequence). The CDR3 loop spans 11 amino acids. V lost 5 bases and J lost 10, with 11 bases in between. This sequence was found in a man younger than 45 in good health. Some clones in this sample may be carry-over from other donors' samples. The V and J genes are TRBV19 and TRBJ2-5; D remains ambiguous. Sequenced sample: peripheral blood mononuclear cells. The CDR3 DNA follows: TGTGCCAGTAGTTCCCCGGTAGACCAGTACTTC. It specifies CASSSPVDQYF.